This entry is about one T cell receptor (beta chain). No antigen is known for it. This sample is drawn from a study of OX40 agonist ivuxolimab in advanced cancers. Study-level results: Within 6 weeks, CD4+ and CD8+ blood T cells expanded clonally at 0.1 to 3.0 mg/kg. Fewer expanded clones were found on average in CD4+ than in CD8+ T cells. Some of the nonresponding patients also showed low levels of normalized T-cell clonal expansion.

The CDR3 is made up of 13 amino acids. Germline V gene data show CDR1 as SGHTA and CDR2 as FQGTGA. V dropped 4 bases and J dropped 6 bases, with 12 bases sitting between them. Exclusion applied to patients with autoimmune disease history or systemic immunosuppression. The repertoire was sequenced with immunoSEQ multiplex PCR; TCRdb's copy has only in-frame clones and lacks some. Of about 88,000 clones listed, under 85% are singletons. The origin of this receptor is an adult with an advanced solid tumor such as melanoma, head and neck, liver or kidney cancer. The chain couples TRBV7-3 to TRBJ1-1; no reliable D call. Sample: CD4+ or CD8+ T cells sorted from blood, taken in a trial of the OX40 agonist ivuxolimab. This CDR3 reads CASSSVESAEAFF. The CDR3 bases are TGTGCCAGCAGCTCGGTAGAGTCGGCTGAAGCTTTCTTT.